This TCR beta chain was found in a study of human thymus T cells. Study conclusions and caveats: Related work found strong thymic repertoire overlap between unrelated individuals. Within thymic and blood repertoires, V and J gene usage appeared to be biased.

Worth noting for this clone: What it binds is not known.

Germline CDR1 reads MNHEY; CDR2 reads SVGAGI. The CDR3 runs 15 residues. After removal of 3 bases from V and 4 bases from J, the junction contained 3 bases not matched to a gene. TCRdb's copy holds only in-frame clones and misses some; the assay was immunoSEQ multiplex PCR. The sample contains some 80,000 clones, nearly 98% of which appear only once. The study used thymus tissue resected during corrective heart surgery. This sequence was found in a boy in the first two years of life with a congenital heart defect but otherwise immunologically healthy. Material for sequencing was thymus tissue. J is TRBJ1-1 and V is TRBV6-5; TRBD1 matches 12 bases. Here the CDR3 reads CASSYRDRGPTEAFF. DNA of the CDR3: TGTGCCAGCAGTTATAGGGACAGGGGGCCCACTGAAGCTTTCTTT.